This T cell receptor (beta chain) was sequenced for a study of vaccination effects on CD4 cells after COVID-19. Upon completion of around ten days in culture, CD4+ T cells were isolated. The CDR3 is made up of 12 amino acids. The V gene lost 5 bases and the J gene lost 6 bases, with 7 bases spanning the gap. Germline V CDR1 and CDR2: SEHNR, FQNEAQ (reference sequence). The sample holds a few counts of this clone. Its specificity is unknown. This table comes from immunoSEQ multiplex PCR, and its TCRdb copy is limited to in-frame clones, with some not included. The data show 25,000 to 30,000 clones, 50% to 70% seen once.

The V call is TRBV7-9, the J call TRBJ2-2; D remains unclear. The material was CD4+ T cells from PBMCs cultured without peptide, obtained before COVID-19 vaccination. The receptor was derived from a human donor who received a COVID-19 vaccine. In DNA form, the CDR3 reads TGTGCCAGCAGCCGAGTTGCCGGGGAGCTGTTTTTT. Translated: CASSRVAGELFF.